The source of this T cell receptor (beta chain) is a study of blood T cell repertoires in COVID-19. The wider study: Nucleic acid was either cDNA or gDNA, and it came from T cells, B-cell-depleted T cells, or PBMCs.

Trimming stripped 4 bases from V and 0 bases from J, with 18 bases between. This CDR3 is 17 amino acids long. CDR1 and CDR2 (germline): SGHRS, YFSETQ. Original processing notes: Nucleated cell counts were estimated from reference gene primer amplification. TCRdb's copy holds only in-frame clones and misses some; the assay was immunoSEQ multiplex PCR. V, J and clone size derive from that table, while D and trimming were established from the DNA sequence. The table includes more than 110,000 clones, 77% detected once. Sequenced input: peripheral blood. The source is a woman aged 45-65 years with active or convalescent COVID-19. V gene TRBV5-1 combines with J gene TRBJ2-3; D remains unclear. DNA for the CDR3: TGCGCCAGCAGCAGGAAACGCGAGGAAGCAAGCACAGATACGCAGTATTTT. It specifies CASSRKREEASTDTQYF.